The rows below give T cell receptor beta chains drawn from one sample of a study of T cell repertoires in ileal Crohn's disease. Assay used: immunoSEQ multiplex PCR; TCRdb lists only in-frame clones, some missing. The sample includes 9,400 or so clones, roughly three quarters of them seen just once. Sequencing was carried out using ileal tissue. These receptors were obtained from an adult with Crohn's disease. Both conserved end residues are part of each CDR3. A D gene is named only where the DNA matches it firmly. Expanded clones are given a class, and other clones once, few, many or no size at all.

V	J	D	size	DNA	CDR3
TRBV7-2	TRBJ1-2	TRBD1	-	TGTGCCAGCAGCTTACCCGGGACAGGGAGTTCCTATGGCTACACCTTC	CASSLPGTGSSYGYTF
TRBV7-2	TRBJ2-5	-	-	TGTGCCAGCAGCTTAATGGGGGCGAGGGAGACCCAGTACTTC	CASSLMGARETQYF
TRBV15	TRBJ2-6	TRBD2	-	TGTGCCACCAGCTGGCGGGAGGCTGGGGCCAACGTCCTGACTTTC	CATSWREAGANVLTF
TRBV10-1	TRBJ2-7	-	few	TGCGCCAGCAGTGAGTCGAGTGGGGCCCACGAGCAGTACTTC	CASSESSGAHEQYF
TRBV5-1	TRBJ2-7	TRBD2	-	TGCGCCAGCAGCTTGGACCTAGCGGGAGCCCAGGAGCAGTACTTC	CASSLDLAGAQEQYF
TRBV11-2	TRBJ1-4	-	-	TGTGCCAGCAGCTTCCAGGGGCTGGCAACTAATGAAAAACTGTTTTTT	CASSFQGLATNEKLFF
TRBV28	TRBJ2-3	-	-	TGTGCCAGCAGTTCGCCAGCGGCTAGCACAGATACGCAGTATTTT	CASSSPAASTDTQYF
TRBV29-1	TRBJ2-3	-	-	TGCAGCGCGCGGGGTCCACACACAGATACGCAGTATTTT	CSARGPHTDTQYF
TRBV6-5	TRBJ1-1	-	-	TGTGCCAGCAGTTACAGGGAGGGCACTGAAGCTTTCTTT	CASSYREGTEAFF
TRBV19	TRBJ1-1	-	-	TGTGCCAGTAACGAACATGGGGCGATGAACACTGAAGCTTTCTTT	CASNEHGAMNTEAFF
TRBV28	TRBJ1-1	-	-	TGTGCCAGCAGTTTATCCACAAGGCGAAAGGGGGGGAAAAACACTGAAGCTTTCTTT	CASSLSTRRKGGKNTEAFF
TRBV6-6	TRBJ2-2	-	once	TGTGCCACCCCCAGCGAATTGAACACCGGGGAGCTGTTTTTT	CATPSELNTGELFF
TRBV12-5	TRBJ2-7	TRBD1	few	TGTGCTAGTGGCCTCGGGACAGGGGGGGACGAGCAGTACTTC	CASGLGTGGDEQYF
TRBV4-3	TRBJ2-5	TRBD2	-	TGCGCCAGCAGCCAATTTATGACTAGCGGGGGGCTAAACCAAGAGACCCAGTACTTC	CASSQFMTSGGLNQETQYF
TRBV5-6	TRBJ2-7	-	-	TGTGCCAGCAGCTTTAGGAGCTCCTACGAGCAGTACTTC	CASSFRSSYEQYF
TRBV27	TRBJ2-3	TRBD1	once	TGTGCCAGCAGTTCCTACAGGGGAACTAGCACAGATACGCAGTATTTT	CASSSYRGTSTDTQYF
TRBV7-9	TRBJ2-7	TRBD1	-	TGTGCCAGCAGCCCCGGGACAGGTACCTACGAGCAGTACTTC	CASSPGTGTYEQYF
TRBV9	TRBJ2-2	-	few	TGTGCCAGCAGCGTAGAACAGGATAACACCGGGGAGCTGTTTTTT	CASSVEQDNTGELFF
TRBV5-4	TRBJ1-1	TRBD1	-	TGTGCCAGCAGCTTGTGGGGGACAGGGGGCGAAGCTTTCTTT	CASSLWGTGGEAFF
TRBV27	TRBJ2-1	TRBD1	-	TGTGCCAGCAGCGGGACAGTCTTTAATGAGCAGTTCTTC	CASSGTVFNEQFF
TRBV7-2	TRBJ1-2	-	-	TGTGCCAGCAGCGCGGGACTGACTGGGGCCTATGGCTACACCTTC	CASSAGLTGAYGYTF
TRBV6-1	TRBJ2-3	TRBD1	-	TGTGCCAGCAGTGAAGGTCGGACAGGACCCACAGATACGCAGTATTTT	CASSEGRTGPTDTQYF
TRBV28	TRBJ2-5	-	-	TGTGCCAGCAGTTTAGAGAAAGAGACCCAGTACTTC	CASSLEKETQYF
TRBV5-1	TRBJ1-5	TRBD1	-	TGCGCCAGCAGCTTTACAGGGGGTCAGCCCCAGCATTTT	CASSFTGGQPQHF
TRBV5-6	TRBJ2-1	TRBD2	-	TGTGCCAGCAGCTTGAATAGCGGGAATTACAATGAGCAGTTCTTC	CASSLNSGNYNEQFF
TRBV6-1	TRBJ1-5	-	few	TGTGCCAGCGAGGGGGGAGGGAAGCCCCAGCATTTT	CASEGGGKPQHF
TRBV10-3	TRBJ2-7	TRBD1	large	TGTGCCATCAGTGAGGGGACAGGGAGTGCCTACGAGCAGTACTTC	CAISEGTGSAYEQYF
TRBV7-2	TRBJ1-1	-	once	TGTGCCAGCAGCAGCCGGGAAAGGAGTCGGACTGAAGCTTTCTTT	CASSSRERSRTEAFF
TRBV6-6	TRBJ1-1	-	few	TGTGCCAGCAGTTACTCAAACAGGGTGCAAGCTTTCTTT	CASSYSNRVQAFF
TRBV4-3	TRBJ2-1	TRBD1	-	TGCGCCACTCCACAGCAGCCGTGGGACAGGGGGTTCGCCAATGAGCAGTTCTTC	CATPQQPWDRGFANEQFF
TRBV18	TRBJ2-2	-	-	TGTGCCAGCTCAAAAGACCCGGGTCCCGGGGAGCTGTTTTTT	CASSKDPGPGELFF
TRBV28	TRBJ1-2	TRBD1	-	TGTGCCAGCAGTACGACAGGGAATGCTAACTATGGCTACACCTTC	CASSTTGNANYGYTF
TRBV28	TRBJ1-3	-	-	TGTGCCAGCAGCCCTGCGGGCCCCGGAAACACCATATATTTT	CASSPAGPGNTIYF
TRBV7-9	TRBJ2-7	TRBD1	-	TGTGCCAGCAGCTCCCGGGACAGGGGATCTGAGGGCGAGCAGCACTTC	CASSSRDRGSEGEQHF
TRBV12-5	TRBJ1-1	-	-	TGTGCTAGTGGTTTGGGACAGACTGAAGCTTTCTTT	CASGLGQTEAFF
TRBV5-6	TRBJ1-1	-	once	TGTGCCAGCAGCTTCCGGGAGAACACTGAAGCTTTCTTT	CASSFRENTEAFF
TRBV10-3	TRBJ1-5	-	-	TGTGCCATCAGTGTACAGGGAAATCAGCCCCAGCATTTT	CAISVQGNQPQHF
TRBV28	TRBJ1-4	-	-	TGTGCCAGCAGTTTCCGCAGGGCCGAACTGTTTTTT	CASSFRRAELFF
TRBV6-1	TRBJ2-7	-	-	TGTGCCAGCAGTCGACAGGCGGTCTACGAGCAGTACTTC	CASSRQAVYEQYF
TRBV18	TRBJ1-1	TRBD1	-	TGTGCCAGCTCACCGGGACAGGGGGAGACTGAAGCTTTCTTT	CASSPGQGETEAFF
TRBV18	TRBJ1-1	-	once	TGTGCCAGCTCACCGAGGCAGGGCGGGGGAACTGAAGCTTTCTTT	CASSPRQGGGTEAFF
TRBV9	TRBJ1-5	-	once	TGTGCCAGCAGCGTAACAGGGTTGAGCAATCAGCCCCAGCATTTT	CASSVTGLSNQPQHF
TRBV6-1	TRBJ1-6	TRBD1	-	TGTGCCAGCAGTGTGGACAGGGGTTTTTCACCCCTCCACTTT	CASSVDRGFSPLHF
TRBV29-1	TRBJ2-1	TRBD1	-	TGCAGCGTTGTAAGGGCACGGGCGGGACAGGCAGACAATGAGCAGTTCTTC	CSVVRARAGQADNEQFF
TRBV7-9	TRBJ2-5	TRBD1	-	TGTGCCAGCAGCTTTCAGGACAGGCCCGAGACCCAGTACTTC	CASSFQDRPETQYF
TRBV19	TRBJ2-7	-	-	TGTGCCAGTAGTATTGGTGGCGGATTACCTTCCTACGAGCAGTACTTC	CASSIGGGLPSYEQYF
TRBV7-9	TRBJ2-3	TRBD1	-	TGTGCCAGCAGCTTGGGACAGGGCGGGAAAGATACGCAGTATTTT	CASSLGQGGKDTQYF
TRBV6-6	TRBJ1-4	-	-	TGTGCCAGCAGCTTAACAGTGGGTAATGAAAAACTGTTTTTT	CASSLTVGNEKLFF
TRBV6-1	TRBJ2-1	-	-	TGTGCCAGCAGACCCCAGGGCTCGGGCTACAATGAGCAGTTCTTC	CASRPQGSGYNEQFF
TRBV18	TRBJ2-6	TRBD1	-	TGTGCCAGCTCATTGACAGGGGGGCTTGGGGCCAACGTCCTGACTTTC	CASSLTGGLGANVLTF
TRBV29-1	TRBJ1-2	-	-	TGCAGCGGGGGGGAGACGAACTATGGCTACACCTTC	CSGGETNYGYTF
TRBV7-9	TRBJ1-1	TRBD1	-	TGTGCCAGCAGCCGTGACAGGGCATCTGAAGCTTTCTTT	CASSRDRASEAFF
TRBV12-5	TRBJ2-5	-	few	TGTGCTAGTGGTCCCGCTAAGACCCAGTACTTC	CASGPAKTQYF
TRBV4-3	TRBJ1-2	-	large	TGCGCCAGCAGCCAGGAGCGGGGTTACCTTGGCTACACCTTC	CASSQERGYLGYTF